Below are 9 T cell receptor beta chains sequenced from a single sample in a study of shared clonotypes between healthy human individuals. The table came from immunoSEQ multiplex PCR; TCRdb's copy has only in-frame clones and leaves some out. This table holds some 350,000 clones, about 74% found once. Sequenced: memory CD4+ T cells sorted from blood. Subset denoted: CD45RA-negative fraction. These receptors all stem from a man younger than 45 in good health.

The V gene is TRBV11-1, the J gene TRBJ2-7; 8 bases agree with TRBD2. Per germline, CDR1 SGHAT and CDR2 FQDESV (reference sequence). V lost 8 bases, J lost 7 bases, and 10 bases stayed unmatched. The CDR3 runs to 13 residues. DNA for the CDR3: TGTGCCAGCTCGTTCAAGCGGGAGAGGGAGCAGTACTTC. It yields the protein CASSFKREREQYF.

This sequence joins TRBV6-1 and TRBJ2-7; D remains unclear. The V gene's germline CDR1 is MNHNS and CDR2 SASEGT. V was trimmed by 6 bases and J by 3 bases, leaving 9 bases between them. The CDR3 loop spans 12 amino acids. CDR3 DNA: TGTGCCAGCAGGCCGTTTAGCTACGAGCAGTACTTC. This translates into CASRPFSYEQYF.

V is TRBV10-3 and J is TRBJ1-2; possibly TRBD1 for D (6 bases). The CDR3 is 15 amino acids. Germline V CDR1 and CDR2: ENHRY, SYGVKD. Trimming shortened V by 3 bases and J by 4 bases, and 15 bases separated the two germline ends. The chain's CDR3 is CAISDPTGSSYGYTF. The CDR3 DNA reads TGTGCCATCAGTGACCCGACAGGCTCATCCTATGGCTACACCTTC.

The rearrangement joins TRBV5-4 to TRBJ2-3, with D hard to call. CDR3 length: 13 residues. Germline V gene data show CDR1 as SGHNT and CDR2 as YYREEE (reference sequence). Trimming cost V 4 bases and J 2 bases, with 8 bases left between them. Written as DNA, the CDR3 is TGTGCCAGCAGCCCGCGAAACACAGATACGCAGTATTTT. It codes for CASSPRNTDTQYF.

This clone was counted only a few times. The chain employs TRBV5-1 and TRBJ2-7; 8 bases fit TRBD2. CDR1 is SGHRS and CDR2 is YFSETQ in the germline V gene. This CDR3 is 12 amino acids long. J was trimmed by 5 bases and V by 2 bases; bases with no gene match: 0. The chain's CDR3 is CASSFGGDEQYF. The DNA of the CDR3 is TGCGCCAGCAGCTTCGGGGGGGACGAGCAGTACTTC.

Only a few counts were recorded for this clone. In nucleotides, the CDR3 is TGTGCCAGCAGCTTAGGGCGGGGCTCTGGAAACACCATATATTTT. It codes for CASSLGRGSGNTIYF. The chain recombines TRBV7-2 with TRBJ1-3; no reliable D call. Germline CDR1 SGHTA, CDR2 FQGNSA. V was trimmed by 1 base and J by 0 bases, leaving 7 bases between them. The CDR3 runs to 15 residues.

This clone appeared a few times. The chain recombines TRBV14 with TRBJ2-1; D is uncertain. Germline V gene sequence: CDR1 SGHDN, CDR2 FVKESK. The CDR3 sequence is 16 residues long. Trimming cost V 0 bases and J 8 bases, with 17 bases left between them. This CDR3 reads CASSQEGWRKADEQFF. The CDR3 region has the DNA TGTGCCAGCAGCCAAGAAGGGTGGCGCAAGGCGGATGAGCAGTTCTTC. The variable domain in full, completed from reference TRBV14 and TRBJ2-1, reads EAGVTQFPSHSVIEKGQTVTLRCDPISGHDNLYWYRRVMGKEIKFLLHFVKESKQDESGMPNNRFLAERTGGTYSTLKVQPAELEDSGVYFCASSQEGWRKADEQFFGPGTRLTVL.

The J gene is TRBJ2-3, the V gene TRBV19, with D possibly matching TRBD1 (5 bases). The V end lost 3 bases, the J end lost 1 base, and 14 bases lay between the germline ends. The CDR3 sequence is 16 residues long. CDR1 is LNHDA, CDR2 SQIVND, per germline (reference sequence). The CDR3 coding sequence is TGTGCCAGTAGTATCCAGCCAGGGATGGGCACAGATACGCAGTATTTT. Protein: CASSIQPGMGTDTQYF.

J is TRBJ1-2 and V is TRBV19, with D uncertain. There are 13 residues in the CDR3. V shed 11 bases and J shed 5 bases, with 18 bases lying between them. Germline V gene sequence: CDR1 LNHDA, CDR2 SQIVND (reference sequence). The CDR3 coding sequence is TGTGCCGCTAGATCGGACCTAATGTATGGCTACACCTTC. This encodes CAARSDLMYGYTF.